Below are 30 T cell receptor beta chains sequenced from a single sample in a study of PD-1 blockade in classical Hodgkin lymphoma. The patients all showed relapse after autologous stem cell transplantation, while their brentuximab vedotin exposure varied. Sequenced by immunoSEQ multiplex PCR; TCRdb stores in-frame clones only, minus some. The table lists 40,000 to 60,000 clones, just under 75% of them singletons. The sequencing used peripheral blood mononuclear cells (PBMCs), collected before the second cycle of nivolumab. These receptors were taken from a human donor with classical Hodgkin lymphoma.

A note on this clone: The same CDR3 is also encoded by other DNA sequences in this sample. V usage is TRBV30 and J usage is TRBJ1-5; D perhaps matches TRBD1 (5 bases). V was cut by 0 bases and J by 2 bases, with 8 bases left in between. CDR1 GTSNPN and CDR2 SVGIG come from the germline V gene (reference sequence). The CDR3 is 14 residues long. This CDR3 reads CAWSVWGGNQPQHF. CDR3 DNA sequence: TGTGCCTGGAGTGTTTGGGGGGGCAATCAGCCCCAGCATTTT.

The CDR3 nucleotides are TGTGCCAGCAGCTTAGGGTGGCAGGGGGACTACGAGCAGTACTTC. Translation gives CASSLGWQGDYEQYF. The chain is built from TRBV7-6 and TRBJ2-7; 7 bases map to TRBD1. The CDR3 loop spans 15 amino acids. Germline CDR1 reads SGHVS; CDR2 reads FNYEAQ. Trimming took 1 base from V and 3 from J; bases not matched to a gene: 6.

The gene calls are TRBV6-5 and TRBJ2-5; 7 bases are shared with TRBD1. The germline V gene encodes CDR1 MNHEY and CDR2 SVGAGI. The CDR3 is 12 amino acids. Trimming cost V 8 bases and J 4 bases; bases outside gene matches: 4. CDR3 sequence (DNA): TGTGCCAGCTCGGACAGGACAGAGACCCAGTACTTC. Residues: CASSDRTETQYF.

This clone came up a few times. The chain employs TRBV30 and TRBJ1-1; D may be TRBD1 (5 bases). The CDR3 sequence is 14 residues long. Between the trimmed V and J ends, which lost 3 bases and 4 bases, there was a span of 15 bases. Germline V gene data show CDR1 as GTSNPN and CDR2 as SVGIG (reference sequence). The DNA for the CDR3 is TGTGCCTGGAGGGCCATGGGGGAACGCACTGAAGCTTTCTTT. This gives the protein CAWRAMGERTEAFF. Full variable domain (missing parts from reference TRBV30 and TRBJ1-1): SQTIHQWPATLVQPVGSPLSLECTVEGTSNPNLYWYRQAAGRGLQLLFYSVGIGQISSEVPQNLSASRPQDRQFILSSKKLLLSDSGFYLCAWRAMGERTEAFFGQGTRLTVV.

The chain uses TRBV29-1 and TRBJ1-1, with D possibly TRBD1 on 5 matching bases. Trimming removed 2 bases at V and 8 bases at J, with 12 bases between. The length of the CDR3 is 12 residues. Germline loops: CDR1 SQVTM, CDR2 ANQGSEA. The CDR3 DNA is TGCAGCGTTGAAAGGGGAGGGGCGGAAGCTTTCTTT. This gives the protein CSVERGGAEAFF.

The chain couples TRBV30 to TRBJ2-7; D is undetermined. The CDR3 has 13 residues. Trimming removed 1 base at V and 1 base at J, with 8 bases between. Germline CDR1 is GTSNPN and CDR2 is SVGIG (reference sequence). In DNA, the CDR3 is TGTGCCTGGAGTGGAGCCGCTTCCTACGAGCAGTACTTC. It yields the protein CAWSGAASYEQYF.

The chain employs TRBV19 and TRBJ2-1; 8 positions agree with TRBD2. Germline-derived CDR1 and CDR2 are LNHDA and SQIVND (reference sequence). The CDR3 loop spans 17 amino acids. The V segment lost 4 bases and the J segment 1 base; nucleotides outside the gene matches: 9. The CDR3 nucleotides are TGTGCCAGTAGTACCCCCTCACTAGCGGTATCCTACAATGAGCAGTTCTTC. Residues: CASSTPSLAVSYNEQFF.

Here the CDR3 reads CASSMLRGRAMNEQFF. The CDR3 nucleotides are TGTGCCAGCAGCATGCTTCGCGGGAGGGCTATGAATGAGCAGTTCTTC. The genes are TRBV7-6 and TRBJ2-1, with 9 bases matching TRBD2. Germline V gene sequence: CDR1 SGHVS, CDR2 FNYEAQ. V lost 5 bases, J lost 7 bases, and 12 bases stayed unmatched. This CDR3 contains 16 residues.

This clone has a single count. A read error may account for a junction end that differs from germline. The gene calls are TRBV19 and TRBJ2-7; 8 nucleotides match TRBD1. Per the germline V gene, CDR1 is LNHDA and CDR2 is SQIVND (reference sequence). CDR3 length: 13 residues. The CDR3 nucleotides read TGTGCCGGTAGCGCCGACAGGGGAGGCGAGCAGTACTTC. Translation gives CAGSADRGGEQYF. The whole variable domain, filled in from reference TRBV19 and TRBJ2-7, reads DGGITQSPKYLFRKEGQNVTLSCEQNLNHDAMYWYRQDPGQGLRLIYYSQIVNDFQKGDIAEGYSVSREKKESFPLTVTSAQKNPTAFYLCAGSADRGGEQYFGPGTRLTVT.

The V and J genes are TRBV7-2 and TRBJ2-2, with 8 bases fitting TRBD2. Germline CDR1 reads SGHTA; CDR2 reads FQGNSA. The CDR3 consists of 15 residues. The V segment lost 2 bases and the J segment 3 bases; nucleotides outside the gene matches: 2. The CDR3 loop reads CASSLKAGDTGELFF. For the CDR3, the DNA is TGTGCCAGCAGCTTAAAAGCGGGAGACACCGGGGAGCTGTTTTTT.

The chain couples TRBV29-1 to TRBJ2-7; D is unclear. Germline V gives CDR1 SQVTM, CDR2 ANQGSEA. V was shortened by 6 bases and J by 5 bases, with 14 bases between the two germline ends. This CDR3 region has 12 residues. CDR3 nucleotides: TGCAGCGTCAGCAGGTCAAAGAACGAGCAGTACTTC. This sequence encodes CSVSRSKNEQYF.

The V and J genes are TRBV5-1 and TRBJ1-3, with TRBD1 as a possible D gene (6 bases). V was cut by 0 bases and J by 2 bases, with 9 bases left in between. This CDR3 has 15 amino acids. Germline CDR1 reads SGHRS; CDR2 reads YFSETQ. The CDR3 loop reads CASSLVSGAGNTIYF. DNA of the CDR3: TGCGCCAGCAGCTTGGTCTCAGGGGCTGGAAACACCATATATTTT. The full variable domain, its missing parts supplied by reference TRBV5-1 and TRBJ1-3, is KAGVTQTPRYLIKTRGQQVTLSCSPISGHRSVSWYQQTPGQGLQFLFEYFSETQRNKGNFPGRFSGRQFSNSRSEMNVSTLELGDSALYLCASSLVSGAGNTIYFGEGSWLTVV.

CDR3: CSVGTSGTTYEQYF. CDR3 sequence (DNA): TGCAGCGTGGGGACTAGCGGGACCACCTACGAGCAGTACTTC. The genes are TRBV29-1 and TRBJ2-7; TRBD2 agrees at 13 bases. The V gene end was trimmed by 6 bases and the J gene end by 2 bases; junction bases not matched to a gene: 4. Germline values: CDR1 SQVTM, CDR2 ANQGSEA. The CDR3 runs 14 residues.

This chain connects TRBV5-1 to TRBJ2-5; TRBD2 might be the D (5 bases). V was shortened by 1 base and J by 4 bases, with 14 bases between the two germline ends. The CDR3 consists of 15 residues. In germline, CDR1 is SGHRS, CDR2 YFSETQ. CDR3 bases: TGCGCCAGCAGCTTGCTAGCCCGAGTCGGAGAGACCCAGTACTTC. Translation: CASSLLARVGETQYF. Complete variable domain (other parts from reference TRBV5-1 and TRBJ2-5): KAGVTQTPRYLIKTRGQQVTLSCSPISGHRSVSWYQQTPGQGLQFLFEYFSETQRNKGNFPGRFSGRQFSNSRSEMNVSTLELGDSALYLCASSLLARVGETQYFGPGTRLLVL.

This clone was seen more than once but under ten times. CDR3 in amino acids: CASSLKGRVVQETQYF. The CDR3 nucleotides are TGTGCCAGCAGTTTAAAGGGCAGGGTGGTTCAAGAGACCCAGTACTTC. The rearrangement joins TRBV27 to TRBJ2-5, with D possibly being TRBD1 (5 bases). CDR1 and CDR2 (germline): MNHEY, SMNVEV (reference sequence). This CDR3 spans 16 amino acids. V was trimmed by 2 bases and J by 2 bases, leaving 15 bases between them.

The chain has TRBV30 and TRBJ2-7, with D possibly being TRBD2 (6 bases). Trimming shortened V by 3 bases and J by 2 bases, and 23 bases separated the two germline ends. The CDR3 totals 17 residues. CDR1 is GTSNPN, CDR2 SVGIG, per germline (reference sequence). The CDR3 nucleotides read TGTGCCTGGAGCGACTCACCTAGAGGGCGGGGCACCTACGAGCAGTACTTC. Translating gives CAWSDSPRGRGTYEQYF.

V gene TRBV27 combines with J gene TRBJ1-1; the D gene is possibly TRBD1 (5 bases). The V gene lost 5 bases and the J gene lost 10 bases, with 20 bases spanning the gap. The CDR3 consists of 14 residues. The germline CDR1 and CDR2 sequences are MNHEY and SMNVEV (reference sequence). The CDR3 sequence: CASSPGPRQDGAFF. CDR3 DNA sequence: TGTGCCAGCAGTCCAGGGCCTCGGCAGGATGGAGCTTTCTTT.

The V call is TRBV9, the J call TRBJ2-5; no clear D gene. CDR1 and CDR2 from the germline V gene are SGDLS and YYNGEE. Trimming left V 5 bases short and J 0 bases short, with 14 bases between. The CDR3 is 15 amino acids. CDR3 residues: CASSITLADQETQYF. The CDR3 region has the DNA TGTGCCAGCAGTATTACATTGGCAGACCAAGAGACCCAGTACTTC. The full variable domain, rest sourced from reference TRBV9 and TRBJ2-5, is DSGVTQTPKHLITATGQRVTLRCSPRSGDLSVYWYQQSLDQGLQFLIQYYNGEERAKGNILERFSAQQFPDLHSELNLSSLELGDSALYFCASSITLADQETQYFGPGTRLLVL.

This clone was counted once. An end of the junction does not agree with germline; a read error may underlie this. The CDR3 DNA reads as TGTGCCAGCTCACCAAAGTATAGCGATCAGCCCCAGCATTTT. Translated, it gives CASSPKYSDQPQHF. V gene TRBV18 combines with J gene TRBJ1-5; D unresolved. The CDR3 spans 14 residues. Per the germline V gene, CDR1 is KGHSH and CDR2 is LQKENI.

The chain employs TRBV25-1 and TRBJ2-6, with unresolved D. Germline V gives CDR1 MGHDK, CDR2 SYGVNS. The CDR3 is 13 amino acids. The V gene lost 6 bases and the J gene lost 0 bases, with 3 bases spanning the gap. CDR3 coding DNA: TGTGCCAGCAGGGACTCTGGGGCCAACGTCCTGACTTTC. It codes for CASRDSGANVLTF.

The CDR3 DNA reads TGCGCCAGCAGCCAAGAAGACGGGGGGATTTACGAGCAGTACTTC. It yields the protein CASSQEDGGIYEQYF. The chain uses TRBV4-1 and TRBJ2-7; 7 bases line up with TRBD2. Germline V gene sequence: CDR1 MGHRA, CDR2 YSYEKL. The CDR3 extends over 15 amino acids. After removal of 0 bases from V and 4 bases from J, the junction contained 6 bases not matched to a gene.

The V and J genes are TRBV7-2 and TRBJ2-7; D gene unclear. The CDR3 runs to 18 residues. Per the germline V gene, CDR1 is SGHTA and CDR2 is FQGNSA. V was clipped by 2 bases and J by 1 base, with 21 bases between them. The CDR3 sequence: CASSLKVSGSMGSYEQYF. The CDR3 DNA follows: TGTGCCAGCAGCTTAAAGGTTTCCGGGTCCATGGGTTCCTACGAGCAGTACTTC.

V gene TRBV4-1 combines with J gene TRBJ2-3, with D perhaps being TRBD1 or TRBD2 (5 bases each). The V gene's germline CDR1 is MGHRA and CDR2 YSYEKL. Trimming removed 4 bases at V and 4 bases at J, with 18 bases between. CDR3 length: 16 amino acids. DNA for the CDR3: TGCGCCAGCAGCCCAAGAGGGGCGCAGACGGCAGATACGCAGTATTTT. This codes for CASSPRGAQTADTQYF.

This sequence joins TRBV19 and TRBJ2-7; 7 bases line up with TRBD1. The J segment lost 4 bases and the V segment lost 10 bases, leaving 13 bases of the junction unmatched. Per the germline V gene, CDR1 is LNHDA and CDR2 is SQIVND (reference sequence). This CDR3 is built from 14 residues. For the CDR3, the DNA is TGTGCCAACCCTAAGGGGGCAGGGGGATACGAGCAGTACTTC. It yields the protein CANPKGAGGYEQYF.

The chain links TRBV7-2 to TRBJ2-7; no firm D call. Deletions cut 2 bases from V and 1 base from J, with 12 bases between. The V gene's germline CDR1 is SGHTA and CDR2 FQGNSA. The CDR3 is 15 amino acids. The CDR3 here is CASSLRPVGSYEQYF. The CDR3 DNA is TGTGCCAGCAGCTTAAGACCGGTGGGGTCCTACGAGCAGTACTTC.

The chain recombines TRBV14 with TRBJ1-5, with D uncertain. V was shortened by 1 base and J by 0 bases, with 7 bases between the two germline ends. The CDR3 length is 15 residues. Germline assignment: CDR1 SGHDN and CDR2 FVKESK. CDR3 in amino acids: CASSQVAGSNQPQHF. The CDR3 coding sequence is TGTGCCAGCAGCCAAGTAGCGGGTAGCAATCAGCCCCAGCATTTT.

This clone ranks as medium-sized. The chain links TRBV27 to TRBJ1-4; the D is unclear. CDR1 MNHEY and CDR2 SMNVEV come from the germline V gene (reference sequence). The V end lost 5 bases, the J end lost 8 bases, and 6 bases lay between the germline ends. This CDR3 region has 11 residues. In nucleotides, the CDR3 is TGTGCCAGCAGTAGGATGGAAAAACTGTTTTTT. This translates into CASSRMEKLFF.

This clone was counted a single time. The rearrangement uses TRBV7-2 and TRBJ2-5; a weak D match, TRBD1 (6 bases). The CDR3 covers 15 residues. Looked up from germline, CDR1 is SGHTA and CDR2 is FQGNSA. The V and J ends lost 1 base and 1 base respectively, with 10 bases between them. The CDR3 loop reads CASSLGGRGQETQYF. DNA of the CDR3: TGTGCCAGCAGCTTAGGTGGCAGGGGCCAAGAGACCCAGTACTTC.

V and J are TRBV29-1 and TRBJ2-1; TRBD1 matches at 7 bases. This CDR3 has 15 amino acids. Per the germline V gene, CDR1 is SQVTM and CDR2 is ANQGSEA. The CDR3 nucleotides are TGCAGAAAAATACCACAGGGGCTTAGCTACAATGAGCAGTTCTTC. The encoded protein is CRKIPQGLSYNEQFF.

The chain joins TRBV7-8 to TRBJ2-7; D tentatively fits TRBD1 or TRBD2 (9 bases each). Germline CDR1 is SGHVS and CDR2 is FQNEAQ. The CDR3 consists of 17 residues. The germline V and J ends were trimmed by 3 bases and 2 bases, with 20 bases remaining between them. The CDR3: CASSLAGGTGSPYEQYF. CDR3 nucleotides: TGTGCCAGCAGCTTGGCGGGGGGGACAGGGAGTCCCTACGAGCAGTACTTC.